Presented here are 30 T cell receptor beta chains from one specimen sequenced in a study of CD8 T cells in ankylosing spondylitis. TCRdb processed the 5' RACE reads anew with MiXCR; each CDR3 protein has one entry. Of about 130,000 distinct CDR3 sequences in the sample, over 6.5% are singletons; the top ten hold 12%. The specimen was blood, either unsorted or a sorted T cell fraction (not recorded which). These receptors were collected from a male donor with ankylosing spondylitis or in good health (not recorded which).

There are many counts of this clonotype. The CDR3: CSARDGLAGGGPTDTQYF. As DNA, the CDR3 is TGCAGTGCTAGAGATGGGCTAGCGGGAGGGGGCCCCACAGATACGCAGTATTTT. This sequence joins TRBV20-1 and TRBJ2-3; 12 bases fit TRBD2. Germline V gene lookup returns CDR1 DFQATT and CDR2 SNEGSKA (reference sequence). The junction had 9 bases not matched to a gene; V was cut back by 0 bases and J by 2 bases. The CDR3 contains 18 residues.

In this sample, this clonotype turned up many times. The chain links TRBV7-2 to TRBJ2-3; D may be TRBD2 (6 bases). V was cut by 0 bases and J by 1 base, with 14 bases left in between. The CDR3 extends over 17 amino acids. CDR1 is SGHTA, CDR2 FQGNSA, per germline. CDR3 sequence reads: CASSLASAGRGTDTQYF. The CDR3 DNA reads TGTGCCAGCAGCTTAGCGTCGGCGGGGCGGGGCACAGATACGCAGTATTTT.

In this sample, this clonotype turned up a few times. The chain uses TRBV20-1 and TRBJ2-1; TRBD1 agrees at 7 bases. V lost 4 bases to trimming and J lost 8 bases; unmatched junction nucleotides: 11. The CDR3 is 14 residues long. From germline, CDR1 is DFQATT and CDR2 SNEGSKA (reference sequence). This CDR3 reads CSANRDSLSHEQFF. As DNA, the CDR3 is TGCAGTGCTAATCGGGACAGCCTTAGTCATGAGCAGTTCTTC.

This clonotype was detected many times. The V and J genes are TRBV20-1 and TRBJ2-1, with 7 bases that match TRBD2. The CDR3 totals 15 residues. J gave up 9 bases and V 0 bases, and 11 bases lay outside the gene matches. Germline V gene lookup returns CDR1 DFQATT and CDR2 SNEGSKA (reference sequence). CDR3 sequence reads: CSARDLREGRGEQFF. The CDR3 DNA follows: TGCAGTGCTAGAGATCTAAGGGAGGGTAGGGGTGAGCAGTTCTTC.

This clonotype was seen only a few times. The genes are TRBV20-1 and TRBJ1-1, with D possibly TRBD1 on 6 matching bases. Between the trimmed V and J ends, which lost 5 bases and 4 bases, there was a span of 14 bases. The CDR3 loop spans 13 amino acids. Germline V gene lookup returns CDR1 DFQATT and CDR2 SNEGSKA (reference sequence). Written as DNA, the CDR3 is TGCAGTGCTCGTATACAGGGATTCACTGAAGCTTTCTTT. It encodes CSARIQGFTEAFF.

The J gene is TRBJ1-1, the V gene TRBV7-3, with 8 bases identical to TRBD1. This CDR3 has 14 residues. V shed 5 bases and J 4 bases; nucleotides not matched to a gene: 6. Germline lookup yields CDR1 SGHTA and CDR2 FQGTGA. The CDR3 region is CASSLTGATTEAFF. CDR3 nucleotide sequence: TGTGCCAGCAGCCTGACAGGGGCTACCACTGAAGCTTTCTTT.

This clonotype was detected many times. The chain recombines TRBV20-1 with TRBJ2-5; D remains unclear. Germline V lookup: CDR1 DFQATT, CDR2 SNEGSKA (reference sequence). Trimming stripped 3 bases from V and 3 bases from J, with 8 bases between. The CDR3 length is 12 residues. CDR3 amino acids: CSASFGEETQYF. CDR3 in DNA: TGCAGTGCTAGTTTTGGCGAAGAGACCCAGTACTTC.

This clonotype showed up many times. V and J are TRBV12-3 or TRBV12-4 and TRBJ1-1, with a possible D match to TRBD1 (5 bases). V was cut by 7 bases and J by 12 bases, with 24 bases left in between. The CDR3 spans 14 residues. The CDR3 protein is CASNEKAGSPSTFF. The CDR3 DNA sequence: TGTGCCAGCAACGAGAAGGCAGGGAGCCCTTCAACTTTCTTT.

This clonotype was seen at least ten times. The chain carries TRBV9 and TRBJ2-1, with D perhaps matching TRBD2 (6 bases). The germline CDR1 and CDR2 sequences are SGDLS and YYNGEE. The CDR3 covers 15 residues. Deletions cut 3 bases from V and 3 bases from J, with 13 bases between. This CDR3 is CASSAPGLIYNEQFF. The CDR3 nucleotides are TGTGCCAGCAGCGCGCCGGGACTTATCTACAATGAGCAGTTCTTC. The variable domain in full, with the rest retrieved from reference TRBV9 and TRBJ2-1, is DSGVTQTPKHLITATGQRVTLRCSPRSGDLSVYWYQQSLDQGLQFLIQYYNGEERAKGNILERFSAQQFPDLHSELNLSSLELGDSALYFCASSAPGLIYNEQFFGPGTRLTVL.

This clonotype was recorded at least ten times. The chain recombines TRBV9 with TRBJ2-5; 13 nucleotides line up with TRBD2. J gave up 4 bases and V 3 bases, and 6 bases lay outside the gene matches. This CDR3 spans 16 amino acids. The germline V gene has CDR1 SGDLS and CDR2 YYNGEE. CDR3 loop: CASSARLAGGGETQYF. The CDR3 coding sequence is TGTGCCAGCAGCGCCCGACTAGCGGGAGGAGGAGAGACCCAGTACTTC.

This clonotype was counted many times. This chain uses TRBV29-1 with TRBJ2-3, with no clear D. CDR1 is SQVTM, CDR2 ANQGSEA, per germline. Trimming left V 8 bases short and J 1 base short, with 16 bases between. This CDR3 spans 14 amino acids. CDR3 nucleotide sequence: TGCAGCCAACAAGGCGCTATTGGCACAGATACGCAGTATTTT. It translates to CSQQGAIGTDTQYF.

This clonotype came up many times. The chain joins TRBV12-3 or TRBV12-4 to TRBJ2-7, with 11 bases lining up with TRBD2. This CDR3 is 15 amino acids long. V dropped 6 bases and J dropped 0; count of bases not matched to a gene: 4. CDR3 protein: CASRATSGSSYEQYF. The CDR3, as DNA: TGTGCCAGCAGAGCAACTAGCGGGAGCTCCTACGAGCAGTACTTC.

This clonotype appeared many times. V gene TRBV5-1 combines with J gene TRBJ2-1; 12 bases line up with TRBD2. The trim removed 0 bases at V and 9 bases at J, leaving 16 bases unmatched. This CDR3 contains 19 residues. Per the germline V gene, CDR1 is SGHRS and CDR2 is YFSETQ. CDR3 nucleotide sequence: TGCGCCAGCAGCTTGGGCCCCGGTCTAGCGGGGGGGCCTAACCGTGAGCAGTTCTTC. Its translation is CASSLGPGLAGGPNREQFF.

This clonotype was detected ten times or more. V gene TRBV14 combines with J gene TRBJ1-2; D remains unclear. The CDR3 has 13 residues. Trimming stripped 5 bases from V and 4 bases from J, with 11 bases between. Germline CDR1 and CDR2: SGHDN and FVKESK. This CDR3 is CASSTDIAYGYTF. CDR3 nucleotide sequence: TGTGCCAGCAGCACAGACATAGCCTATGGCTACACCTTC.

The sample holds many counts of this clonotype. The CDR3 spells CASSPQGGAGNIQYF. Written as DNA, the CDR3 is TGTGCCAGCAGCCCGCAGGGGGGGGCGGGAAACATTCAGTACTTC. V usage is TRBV7-6 and J usage is TRBJ2-4; either TRBD1 or TRBD2 may supply D (7 bases each). CDR1 and CDR2 from the germline V gene are SGHVS and FNYEAQ. The V and J ends lost 5 bases and 6 bases respectively, with 17 bases between them. CDR3 length: 15 amino acids.

This chain connects TRBV30 to TRBJ1-2; 9 bases fit TRBD1. The germline CDR1 and CDR2 sequences are GTSNPN and SVGIG (reference sequence). V was pared by 5 bases and J by 7 bases, with 11 bases of the junction left unmatched. The CDR3 is made up of 14 amino acids. The CDR3 nucleotides read TGTGCCTGGGGATGGACAGGGGCGCCCGGTGGCTACACCTTC. Protein product: CAWGWTGAPGGYTF.

This clonotype has a count of ten or more. The chain couples TRBV7-9 to TRBJ2-7, with unresolved D. The CDR3 has 16 amino acids. V lost 4 bases to trimming and J lost 1 base, with 17 bases between them. Germline CDR1 SEHNR, CDR2 FQNEAQ (reference sequence). The CDR3 coding sequence is TGTGCCAGCAGCTCCGGGTGGCAAGGACCGTCCTACGAGCAGTACTTC. It encodes CASSSGWQGPSYEQYF.

This clonotype was seen repeatedly, ten times or more. The rearrangement links TRBV15 to TRBJ1-3, with 7 bases that match TRBD1. V lost 5 bases to trimming and J lost 2 bases; unmatched junction nucleotides: 9. Germline V gene lookup returns CDR1 LNHNV and CDR2 YYDKDF (reference sequence). The CDR3 covers 16 residues. The CDR3 nucleotides are TGTGCCACCAGCCGCCGCCTCGACAGGGCTGGAAACACCATATATTTT. It specifies CATSRRLDRAGNTIYF.

This chain joins TRBV7-2 and TRBJ2-3, with D possibly matching TRBD1 (7 bases). Between the trimmed V and J ends, which lost 5 bases and 8 bases, there was a span of 23 bases. The length of the CDR3 is 16 residues. CDR1 is SGHTA, CDR2 FQGNSA, per germline. The CDR3 sequence: CASSPRAGGLSGTQYF. The CDR3 nucleotides are TGTGCCAGCAGCCCCCGGGCAGGGGGACTGTCCGGTACGCAGTATTTT.

This clonotype was seen many times. The chain recombines TRBV20-1 with TRBJ2-5; tentative D call: TRBD2 (6 bases). Trimming left V 6 bases short and J 3 bases short, with 11 bases between. Germline V CDR1 and CDR2: DFQATT, SNEGSKA (reference sequence). The CDR3 has 12 amino acids. Written as DNA, the CDR3 is TGCAGTGCGGCAGCTAGCGAAGAGACCCAGTACTTC. The encoded protein is CSAAASEETQYF.

This clonotype was observed at least ten times. V and J are TRBV12-3 or TRBV12-4 and TRBJ1-2; TRBD1 agrees at 7 bases. V gave up 6 bases and J gave up 6 bases; unmatched junction bases: 7. The CDR3 is made up of 13 amino acids. CDR3 sequence: CASSKTGRDGYTF. Written as DNA, the CDR3 is TGTGCCAGCAGCAAGACAGGGCGCGATGGCTACACCTTC.

Ten or more counts support this clonotype. The V call is TRBV12-3 or TRBV12-4, the J call TRBJ2-2; 9 nucleotides line up with TRBD2. V shed 3 bases and J 4 bases; nucleotides not matched to a gene: 3. The CDR3 is 15 residues long. The CDR3 DNA reads as TGTGCCAGCAGTTTTAGCGGGAGCGGCACCGGGGAGCTGTTTTTT. This codes for CASSFSGSGTGELFF.

At least ten counts were recorded for this clonotype. The chain employs TRBV30 and TRBJ1-3; no clear D. Germline CDR1 is GTSNPN and CDR2 is SVGIG (reference sequence). This CDR3 has 14 amino acids. Trimming took off 3 bases at V and 3 bases at J, with 12 bases between the two ends. The CDR3 sequence: CAWRAGSSGNTIYF. The CDR3 DNA is TGTGCCTGGAGGGCTGGATCTAGTGGAAACACCATATATTTT.

At least ten counts were recorded for this clonotype. J is TRBJ1-2 and V is TRBV5-1; 12 positions match TRBD1. The germline CDR1 and CDR2 sequences are SGHRS and YFSETQ. V was clipped by 3 bases and J by 8 bases; unmatched bases: 5. The CDR3 contains 14 residues. CDR3 loop: CASSWDRGQEGYTF. CDR3 coding DNA: TGCGCCAGCAGCTGGGACAGGGGGCAGGAAGGCTACACCTTC. The full variable domain, completed using reference TRBV5-1 and TRBJ1-2, is KAGVTQTPRYLIKTRGQQVTLSCSPISGHRSVSWYQQTPGQGLQFLFEYFSETQRNKGNFPGRFSGRQFSNSRSEMNVSTLELGDSALYLCASSWDRGQEGYTFGSGTRLTVV.

The rearrangement uses TRBV7-2 and TRBJ2-7; D remains ambiguous. Between the trimmed V and J ends, which lost 4 bases and 4 bases, there was a span of 11 bases. Per germline, CDR1 SGHTA and CDR2 FQGNSA. CDR3 length equals 13 residues. CDR3 region: CASSSSSVYEQYF. The CDR3 DNA reads as TGTGCCAGCAGCTCATCCTCCGTATACGAGCAGTACTTC.

This clonotype was seen ten or more times. The chain is built from TRBV11-2 and TRBJ2-5, with no clear D. V was clipped by 0 bases and J by 7 bases, with 6 bases between them. The germline V gene has CDR1 SGHAT and CDR2 FQNNGV. The CDR3 loop spans 12 amino acids. The CDR3 sequence: CASSLDGRTQYF. The CDR3 DNA follows: TGTGCCAGCAGCTTAGACGGACGGACCCAGTACTTC.

This clonotype was observed at least ten times. This chain uses TRBV6-5 with TRBJ2-7, with 11 positions matching TRBD2. Germline loops: CDR1 MNHEY, CDR2 SVGAGI. CDR3 size: 16 residues. Germline trimming cut 2 bases from V and 0 bases from J; bases unmatched to any gene: 3. The CDR3 protein is CASSYTSGSSSYEQYF. The CDR3, as DNA: TGTGCCAGCAGTTACACTAGCGGGAGCAGCTCCTACGAGCAGTACTTC.

Ten or more counts support this clonotype. J is TRBJ2-7 and V is TRBV16, with 8 bases identical to TRBD1. V lost 3 bases and J lost 6; bases outside the gene matches: 16. The germline CDR1 and CDR2 sequences are KGHSY and FQNENV. The CDR3 is 17 amino acids. CDR3 in amino acids: CASSHGPATGVSLEQYF. The CDR3, as DNA: TGTGCCAGCAGCCATGGCCCGGCGACAGGGGTTTCTCTCGAGCAGTACTTC.

This clonotype was seen ten or more times. The chain has TRBV5-1 and TRBJ2-7; D is undetermined. The germline V gene encodes CDR1 SGHRS and CDR2 YFSETQ. The CDR3 is made up of 15 amino acids. The V end lost 1 base, the J end lost 6 bases, and 17 bases lay between the germline ends. The CDR3 DNA reads TGCGCCAGCAGCTTGTCTTCCAGACCCTCGACCGAGCAGTACTTC. Protein product: CASSLSSRPSTEQYF. Looking up the rest from reference TRBV5-1 and TRBJ2-7 gives the full variable domain: KAGVTQTPRYLIKTRGQQVTLSCSPISGHRSVSWYQQTPGQGLQFLFEYFSETQRNKGNFPGRFSGRQFSNSRSEMNVSTLELGDSALYLCASSLSSRPSTEQYFGPGTRLTVT.

This clonotype occurred many times. The chain is built from TRBV10-2 and TRBJ1-5; 9 bases line up with TRBD1. The germline V gene has CDR1 WSHSY and CDR2 SAAADI. The V and J ends lost 6 bases and 11 bases, in that order; junction bases with no gene match: 14. This CDR3 comprises 15 residues. The chain's CDR3 is CASRDDRGWKSTQHF. The DNA of the CDR3 is TGCGCCAGCAGAGACGACAGGGGGTGGAAATCAACCCAGCATTTT.